This entry features one TCR beta chain sequence. The target of this receptor is not known. A junction end diverges from the germline sequence, so it may reflect a read error. The sample comes from a study of T cells of healthy individuals (dated by TCRdb to the late 2010s). Library creation used 5' RACE. Sequencing was performed on an Illumina MiSeq. TCRdb redid the processing of the public reads, applying fastp at Q25 and MiXCR, and retained in-frame beta chains. For every CDR3 protein sequence, its rows merge into one entry that carries the most common genes and DNA. The table for this sample lists 100,000 or so distinct CDR3 sequences; around 17% of them were counted only once. 6.2% of the sample goes to the ten largest clones. The CDR3 covers 13 residues, taking in both the cysteine and the phenylalanine. CDR3 DNA is the only sequence kept; it has 39 bases, read in frame from the first base. From a lookup of the germline V gene (reference sequence), CDR1 and CDR2 are DFQATT and SNEGSKA.

This clonotype was obtained from a human donor in good health. The chain was built from TRBV20-1 and TRBJ1-5, with 7 bases matching TRBD1. The bases read TGCAGTGCTAGTCAGGGGGTGAATCAGCCCCAGCGTTTT. It is translated as CSASQGVNQPQRF.